Listed below are T cell receptor beta chains from one sample, sequenced in a study of T cell responses to AZD1222 COVID-19 vaccine. Generated by immunoSEQ multiplex PCR, the TCRdb table keeps only in-frame clones and is missing some. Of under 50,000 clones listed, just over 85% are singletons. This sample comprised peripheral blood, obtained 28 days after the second dose of the MenACWY control vaccine. The receptor source for this set is an adult who received the MenACWY meningococcal vaccine as a control. The CDR3 runs from the conserved cysteine through the conserved F or W. D genes are given only for firm matches. Some rows mark clone size as missing; the rest say once, few, many or name a class of expanded clone.

V: TRBV4-2; J: TRBJ2-7; size: few; D: TRBD2; DNA: TGTGCCAGCAGCCAAGTCTTAGCTAGCGGGATATCCTACGAGCAGTACTTC; CDR3: CASSQVLASGISYEQYF
V: TRBV11-3; J: TRBJ2-1; size: .; D: TRBD2; DNA: TGTGCCAGCAGCTTAAGCGGGGGGGCAGTGTATGAGCAGTTCTTC; CDR3: CASSLSGGAVYEQFF
V: TRBV3-1/TRBV3-2; J: TRBJ1-1; size: once; D: .; DNA: TGTGCCAGCAGCCCCCGCGCAGCGAACACTGAAGCTTTCTTT; CDR3: CASSPRAANTEAFF
V: TRBV2; J: TRBJ1-5; size: medium-sized; D: .; DNA: TGTGCCAGCAGTCAACAGGCAAATCAGCCCCAGCATTTT; CDR3: CASSQQANQPQHF
V: TRBV9; J: TRBJ2-7; size: .; D: .; DNA: TGTGCCAGCAGCGCCGACCCTCGGGGGGCGTTTAACGAGCAGTACTTC; CDR3: CASSADPRGAFNEQYF
V: TRBV3-1/TRBV3-2; J: TRBJ2-7; size: .; D: .; DNA: TGTGCCAGCAGCCAAGGGGTATCCCAGCAGTACTTC; CDR3: CASSQGVSQQYF
V: TRBV7-9; J: TRBJ2-2; size: .; D: .; DNA: TGTGCCAGCAGCTTACACAGCCATCCCGGGGAGCTGTTTTTT; CDR3: CASSLHSHPGELFF
V: TRBV28; J: TRBJ2-5; size: .; D: .; DNA: TGTGCCAGCAGTTTACGGAATTCAGGGTCGCTGAACTTC; CDR3: CASSLRNSGSLNF
V: TRBV6-5; J: TRBJ2-7; size: .; D: TRBD1; DNA: TGTGCCAGCAGTTACGTGGCGGGACAGGTAACGGACGAGCAGTACTTC; CDR3: CASSYVAGQVTDEQYF
V: TRBV6-5; J: TRBJ2-2; size: large; D: .; DNA: TGTGCCAGCAGTGACTCCGACAGCGGGGAGCTGTTTTTT; CDR3: CASSDSDSGELFF
V: TRBV19; J: TRBJ2-1; size: .; D: TRBD2; DNA: TGTGCCAGTAGGGAGCTAGCGGGAGTCGGCGATGAGCAGTTCTTC; CDR3: CASRELAGVGDEQFF
V: TRBV19; J: TRBJ2-1; size: .; D: .; DNA: TGTGCCAGTAGTATAGCGGGAGCAGTCGGGTCCTACAATGAGCAGTTCTTC; CDR3: CASSIAGAVGSYNEQFF
V: TRBV28; J: TRBJ2-7; size: .; D: .; DNA: TGTGCCAGCGCAAGACTACTTGTCTCCTACGAGCAGTACTTC; CDR3: CASARLLVSYEQYF
V: TRBV30; J: TRBJ2-7; size: .; D: .; DNA: TGTGCCTACAGGGAAGGACTCGAGCAGTACTTC; CDR3: CAYREGLEQYF
V: TRBV7-9; J: TRBJ1-2; size: .; D: .; DNA: TGTGCCAGCAGCTTAGTCGGGATACATGGCTACACCTTC; CDR3: CASSLVGIHGYTF
V: TRBV10-3; J: TRBJ2-7; size: .; D: TRBD2; DNA: TGTGCCATCAGTGAGTGGGCTAGCGGAAACTACGAGCAGTACTTC; CDR3: CAISEWASGNYEQYF
V: TRBV9; J: TRBJ1-2; size: .; D: TRBD1; DNA: TGTGCCAGCAGCGTCAGACAGGGTGTCAGCTATGGCTACACCTTC; CDR3: CASSVRQGVSYGYTF
V: TRBV4-2; J: TRBJ2-2; size: .; D: TRBD2; DNA: TGTGCCAGCAGCCAAATGGGGCCTTTACTAGCGGGAGGGCACGGCGGGGAGCTGTTTTTT; CDR3: CASSQMGPLLAGGHGGELFF
V: TRBV7-6; J: TRBJ2-7; size: .; D: TRBD2; DNA: TGTGCCAGCAGCCGCCAGGCTAGCGGTGACTACGAGCAGTACTTC; CDR3: CASSRQASGDYEQYF
V: TRBV4-1; J: TRBJ1-1; size: once; D: TRBD1; DNA: TGCGCCAGCAGCCATATTAATTCCGGGACAGGGGGGAGGAACACTGAAGCTTTCTTT; CDR3: CASSHINSGTGGRNTEAFF
V: TRBV19; J: TRBJ1-2; size: .; D: TRBD1; DNA: TGTGCCAGTAGTGCGGGATCTTTGGACAGGGATTACATCTATGGCTACACCTTC; CDR3: CASSAGSLDRDYIYGYTF
V: TRBV2; J: TRBJ1-5; size: once; D: .; DNA: TGTGCCAGCACTACCGGGACGAGAGGACAGCCCCAGCATTTT; CDR3: CASTTGTRGQPQHF
V: TRBV25-1; J: TRBJ2-3; size: .; D: TRBD1; DNA: TGTGCCAGCAGCCACTTGGACAGGTTTGGCACAGATACGCAGTATTTT; CDR3: CASSHLDRFGTDTQYF
V: TRBV3-1/TRBV3-2; J: TRBJ2-3; size: .; D: .; DNA: TGTGCCAGCAGCCGAGGGACTCGGCCGCAGTATTTT; CDR3: CASSRGTRPQYF
V: TRBV21-1; J: TRBJ2-7; size: once; D: .; DNA: TGTGCCAGCAGCAAAAAGAGACAGGGGGTTTCCCACGAGCAGTACTTC; CDR3: CASSKKRQGVSHEQYF
V: TRBV6-2/TRBV6-3; J: TRBJ1-6; size: .; D: .; DNA: TGTGCCAGCAGTCCAGACAGACGGCGGGCACCCCTCCACTTT; CDR3: CASSPDRRRAPLHF
V: TRBV2; J: TRBJ2-7; size: .; D: .; DNA: TGTGCCAGCCAAGCCTCGATCTTGGGGGCTGGAGGCTACGAGCAGTACTTC; CDR3: CASQASILGAGGYEQYF
V: TRBV7-2; J: TRBJ2-3; size: .; D: .; DNA: TGTGCCAGCAGCTCCATAGGGGGCACAGATACGCAGTATTTT; CDR3: CASSSIGGTDTQYF
V: TRBV29-1; J: TRBJ2-1; size: .; D: .; DNA: TGCAGCGTTGCCGGGCGGGCGTACAATGAGCAGTTCTTC; CDR3: CSVAGRAYNEQFF
V: TRBV30; J: TRBJ2-3; size: .; D: .; DNA: TGTGCCGCGGCGGGCCTCGCAGATACGCAGTATTTT; CDR3: CAAAGLADTQYF
V: TRBV27; J: TRBJ2-7; size: .; D: TRBD2; DNA: TGTGCCAGCAGTTTTTTGCGGGAGGGGTACGAGCAGTACTTC; CDR3: CASSFLREGYEQYF
V: TRBV7-3; J: TRBJ2-2; size: .; D: .; DNA: TGTGCCAGCAGCTTAAGGGTCACCGGGGAGCTGTTTTTT; CDR3: CASSLRVTGELFF
V: TRBV2; J: TRBJ2-7; size: few; D: .; DNA: TGTGCCAGCAGTGTTGCCCCGGGACCCTACGAGCAGTACTTC; CDR3: CASSVAPGPYEQYF
V: TRBV29-1; J: TRBJ1-2; size: medium-sized; D: .; DNA: TGCAGCGTTGTACGGGACTCCACGGATGGCTACACCTTC; CDR3: CSVVRDSTDGYTF
V: TRBV5-1; J: TRBJ2-3; size: .; D: .; DNA: TGCGCCAGCACCCAGGAGCGGCGGAGCACAGATACGCAGTATTTT; CDR3: CASTQERRSTDTQYF
V: TRBV24-1; J: TRBJ2-3; size: once; D: TRBD1; DNA: TGTGCCACCAGTGACCCCAGACAGGGAGGCACAGATACGCAGTATTTT; CDR3: CATSDPRQGGTDTQYF
V: TRBV6-5; J: TRBJ1-6; size: .; D: .; DNA: TGTGCCAGCAGTTATGAAAGAATGGATTCACCCCTCCACTTT; CDR3: CASSYERMDSPLHF
V: TRBV29-1; J: TRBJ1-2; size: .; D: TRBD1; DNA: TGCAGCGTTGAACAACAGGGGTACACCTATGGCTACACCTTC; CDR3: CSVEQQGYTYGYTF
V: TRBV25-1; J: TRBJ1-1; size: few; D: .; DNA: TGTGCCAGTACCGAGGGGCTGAACACTGAAGCTTTCTTT; CDR3: CASTEGLNTEAFF
V: TRBV24-1; J: TRBJ2-1; size: .; D: TRBD2; DNA: TGTGCCACCAGTGACCCGGGACTAGCGCCCTTCGGTGAGCAGTTCTTC; CDR3: CATSDPGLAPFGEQFF
V: TRBV3-1/TRBV3-2; J: TRBJ2-5; size: .; D: .; DNA: TGTGCCAGCAGCCTCAACCTGGGGTTGGTGGAGACCCAGTACTTC; CDR3: CASSLNLGLVETQYF
V: TRBV10-3; J: TRBJ1-2; size: .; D: .; DNA: TGTGCCATCTCTGATCCGGGACTTTATGGCTACACCTTC; CDR3: CAISDPGLYGYTF
V: TRBV27; J: TRBJ1-3; size: .; D: .; DNA: TGTGCCAGCAGTTTCCGTGGGAGCTCTGGAAACACCATATATTTT; CDR3: CASSFRGSSGNTIYF
V: TRBV3-1/TRBV3-2; J: TRBJ2-7; size: .; D: TRBD2; DNA: TGTGCCAGCAGCCGAGAGGGACTACCCTACGAGCAGTACTTC; CDR3: CASSREGLPYEQYF